This TCR beta chain was obtained from a study of immune cell composition in non-small cell lung cancer. Study-level findings and limits: Tumour TCR-beta clonality was not significantly tied to smoking pack-years.

Notes on this clone: Its antigen is not identified.

Libraries were prepared by immunoSEQ multiplex PCR; TCRdb keeps only in-frame clonotypes and omits some of them. This sample has about 7,900 clones, with 67% found just once. The CDR3 extends over 15 amino acids. V lost 3 bases and J 4 bases, leaving 12 bases between the germline ends. Germline CDR1 reads SGHVS; CDR2 reads FQNEAQ. Normal lung was sampled as far from the tumour as possible, at least 3 cm. The sample consisted of non-adjacent lung tissue. The source is a human donor with non-small cell lung cancer. The chain carries TRBV7-8 and TRBJ2-2, with no clear D. The DNA of the CDR3 is TGTGCCAGCAGCTTGGTTCGGTCCGGCACCGGGGAGCTGTTTTTT. It yields the protein CASSLVRSGTGELFF.